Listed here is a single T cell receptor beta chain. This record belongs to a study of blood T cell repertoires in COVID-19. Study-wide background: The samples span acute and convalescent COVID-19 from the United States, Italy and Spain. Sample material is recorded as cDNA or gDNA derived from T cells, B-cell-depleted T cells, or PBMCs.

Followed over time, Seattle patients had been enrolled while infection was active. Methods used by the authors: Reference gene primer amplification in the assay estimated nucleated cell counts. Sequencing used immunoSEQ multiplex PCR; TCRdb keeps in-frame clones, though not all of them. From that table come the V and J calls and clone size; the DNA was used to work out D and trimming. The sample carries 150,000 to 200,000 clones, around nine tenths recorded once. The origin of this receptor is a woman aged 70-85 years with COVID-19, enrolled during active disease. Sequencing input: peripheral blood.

CDR3 DNA: TGCGCCAGCAGCCAAGACGGGACAGGGGGCTCGGGGCAGTACTTC. This codes for CASSQDGTGGSGQYF. The V gene is TRBV4-1, the J gene TRBJ2-7; the match to TRBD1 covers 12 bases. The CDR3 is made up of 15 amino acids. Germline V gene data show CDR1 as MGHRA and CDR2 as YSYEKL. Trimming cost V 0 bases and J 9 bases; bases outside gene matches: 6.